The source of this TCR beta chain is a study of blood T cell repertoires in COVID-19. Study overall: Sources were T cells, B-cell-depleted T cells, or PBMCs; the material itself was cDNA or gDNA.

The CDR3 loop spans 15 amino acids. TCRdb's copy holds only in-frame clones and misses some; the assay was immunoSEQ multiplex PCR. This sample has around 110,000 clones, with 75% to 90% found just once. The material sequenced was peripheral blood. V and J are TRBV21-1 and TRBJ1-6. TRBV21-1 is a listed pseudogene. The receptor was derived from a man in his thirties or forties with acute or convalescent COVID-19. The chain's CDR3 is CASSKERGRNSPLHF. Written as DNA, the CDR3 is TGTGCCAGCAGCAAAGAACGCGGTCGGAATTCACCCCTCCACTTT.